The T cell receptor (beta chain) described here comes from a study of shared clonotypes between healthy human individuals. Generated by immunoSEQ multiplex PCR, the TCRdb table keeps only in-frame clones and is missing some. The table has fewer than 600,000 clones, roughly 72% seen once; the top ten hold more than 10%. In its sample, this clone was seen a few times. Germline V gene sequence: CDR1 LNHDA, CDR2 SQIVND (reference sequence). The CDR3 has 15 residues. V lost 3 bases and J 0 bases, leaving 12 bases between the germline ends. What was sequenced was PBMCs. The chain carries TRBV19 and TRBJ2-7; D is uncertain. This sequence was found in a middle-aged woman in good health. Some clones in this sample may be carry-over from other donors' samples. CDR3 amino acids: CASSIGPGDSYEQYF. CDR3 DNA sequence: TGTGCCAGTAGTATTGGTCCAGGAGACTCCTACGAGCAGTACTTC.